These 2 T cell receptor beta chains share one sample of origin, sequenced in a study of CD8 T cells in Susac syndrome. RNA in amounts of 0.5 to 1 ug was reverse transcribed with random hexamers. TCRdb reprocessed the immunoSEQ multiplex PCR reads with MiXCR, giving one entry per CDR3 protein. The sample consists of 100,000 to 150,000 distinct CDR3 sequences, roughly 96% of them appearing once. The sample consisted of CD4+ T cells from PBMCs. These receptors were taken from a human donor in good health.

This clonotype has only one observation. The junction departs from germline at one end; a sequencing error may be responsible. This chain links TRBV15 with TRBJ2-3; tentative D call: TRBD2 (5 bases). CDR1 and CDR2 from the germline V gene are LNHNV and YYDKDF (reference sequence). CDR3 size: 13 residues. CDR3 DNA: TGTGCCACCAGCAGACAGAGCGGCTGGGCCTTGAATTTT. It yields the protein CATSRQSGWALNF.

The gene calls are TRBV6-2 or TRBV6-3 and TRBJ1-5; the D is unclear. V dropped 6 bases and J dropped 5 bases, with 17 bases sitting between them. This CDR3 contains 15 residues. The V gene's germline CDR1 is MNHEY and CDR2 SVGEGT. CDR3 region: CASSPLGRTHQPQHF. The CDR3 nucleotides read TGTGCCAGCAGCCCCTTGGGCAGGACCCATCAGCCCCAGCATTTT.